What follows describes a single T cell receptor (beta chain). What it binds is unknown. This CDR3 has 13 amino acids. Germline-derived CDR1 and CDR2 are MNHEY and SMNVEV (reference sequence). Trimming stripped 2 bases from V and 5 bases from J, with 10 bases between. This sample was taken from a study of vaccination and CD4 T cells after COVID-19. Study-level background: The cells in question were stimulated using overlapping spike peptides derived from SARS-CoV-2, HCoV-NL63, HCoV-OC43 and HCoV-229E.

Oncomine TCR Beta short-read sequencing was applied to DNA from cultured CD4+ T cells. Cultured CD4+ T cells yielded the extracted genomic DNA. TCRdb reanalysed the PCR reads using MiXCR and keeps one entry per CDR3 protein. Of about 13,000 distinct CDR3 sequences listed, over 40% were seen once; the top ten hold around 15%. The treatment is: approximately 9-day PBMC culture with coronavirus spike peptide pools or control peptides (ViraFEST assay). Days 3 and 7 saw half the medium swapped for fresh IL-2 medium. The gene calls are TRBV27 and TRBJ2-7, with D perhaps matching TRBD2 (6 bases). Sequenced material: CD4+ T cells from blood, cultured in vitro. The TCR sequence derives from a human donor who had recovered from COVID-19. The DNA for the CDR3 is TGTGCCAGCAGTTTACGGGGGTATCACGAGCAGTACTTC. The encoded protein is CASSLRGYHEQYF.